The 21 T cell receptor beta chains presented below share a single source sample, sequenced in a study of cytomegalovirus exposure and HLA in healthy donors. The method was immunoSEQ multiplex PCR; TCRdb's version includes in-frame clones alone and lacks a portion of them. The data show 95,000 to 150,000 clones, approximately 94% seen once. The sequenced sample was PBMCs. These TCRs come from a young man in good health and CMV-seronegative.

J is TRBJ2-3 and V is TRBV11-3; 9 nucleotides agree with TRBD2. Germline V gene lookup returns CDR1 SGHNT and CDR2 YENEEA. The V and J ends lost 4 bases and 4 bases, in that order; junction bases with no gene match: 9. This CDR3 has 16 amino acids. CDR3 sequence reads: CASSSWLAGDADTQYF. The CDR3 DNA reads TGTGCCAGCAGCTCCTGGTTAGCGGGAGATGCAGATACGCAGTATTTT.

V and J are TRBV28 and TRBJ1-1, with D unclear. This CDR3 is 12 amino acids long. Trimming removed 6 bases at V and 6 bases at J, with 11 bases between. The germline CDR1 and CDR2 sequences are MDHEN and SYDVKM. The CDR3 protein is CASRSGRPEAFF. As DNA, the CDR3 is TGTGCCAGCAGGTCGGGGAGGCCTGAAGCTTTCTTT.

The CDR3 DNA reads as TGCAGCGTTGTTCAGGGGGCGACTGGAAACACCATATATTTT. Translation gives CSVVQGATGNTIYF. This rearrangement joins TRBV29-1 to TRBJ1-3; TRBD1 matches 8 bases. V lost 4 bases, J lost 2 bases, and 4 bases stayed unmatched. The CDR3 loop spans 14 amino acids. Germline CDR1 is SQVTM and CDR2 is ANQGSEA.

V and J are TRBV7-2 and TRBJ2-4; weak D call: TRBD1 (6 bases). This CDR3 has 18 amino acids. V gave up 5 bases and J gave up 0 bases, with 20 bases separating them. The germline V gene encodes CDR1 SGHTA and CDR2 FQGNSA. CDR3 residues: CASSPIHRALLAKNIQYF. The CDR3 nucleotides are TGTGCCAGCAGCCCGATTCACAGGGCACTACTAGCCAAAAACATTCAGTACTTC.

The chain is built from TRBV27 and TRBJ2-7, with TRBD1 matching 9 bases. Germline CDR1 MNHEY, CDR2 SMNVEV (reference sequence). V lost 6 bases and J lost 5; bases outside the gene matches: 8. This CDR3 has 14 amino acids. Written as DNA, the CDR3 is TGTGCCAGCAGCCCCCGGGACAGGGCCCACGAGCAGTACTTC. Translated: CASSPRDRAHEQYF.

The chain is built from TRBV2 and TRBJ2-7, with D possibly being TRBD2 (6 bases). CDR1 SNHLY and CDR2 FYNNEI come from the germline V gene. V shed 6 bases and J shed 3 bases, with 9 bases lying between them. This CDR3 has 12 amino acids. CDR3 sequence: CASREGDYEQYF. In DNA form, the CDR3 reads TGTGCCAGCAGGGAGGGAGACTACGAGCAGTACTTC.

The chain has TRBV6-5 and TRBJ2-2; D unclear. The CDR3 is 13 amino acids. V gave up 2 bases and J gave up 5 bases, with 6 bases separating them. Germline assignment: CDR1 MNHEY and CDR2 SVGAGI. CDR3 amino acids: CASSYHLTGELFF. CDR3 DNA sequence: TGTGCCAGCAGTTACCACTTGACCGGGGAGCTGTTTTTT.

This clone was recorded only once. The chain has TRBV7-2 and TRBJ2-4, with 8 bases fitting TRBD1. This CDR3 is built from 16 residues. Germline-derived CDR1 and CDR2 are SGHTA and FQGNSA. The V gene end was trimmed by 1 base and the J gene end by 1 base; junction bases not matched to a gene: 3. CDR3 nucleotide sequence: TGTGCCAGCAGCTTAGTGACAGGGGCGGCCAAAAACATTCAGTACTTC. Translated, it gives CASSLVTGAAKNIQYF.

The count of this clone is one. The chain is built from TRBV11-2 and TRBJ2-3, with 12 nucleotides matching TRBD2. Germline CDR1 is SGHAT and CDR2 is FQNNGV. V lost 5 bases to trimming and J lost 4 bases; unmatched junction nucleotides: 10. CDR3 length: 17 residues. The CDR3 reads CASSLGLAGSRADTQYF. DNA of the CDR3: TGTGCCAGCAGCCTAGGACTAGCGGGGTCCAGGGCAGATACGCAGTATTTT.

The V gene is TRBV19, the J gene TRBJ2-2, with 12 bases fitting TRBD2. Trimming removed 9 bases from V and 2 bases from J; junction bases left unmatched: 7. The CDR3 runs to 16 residues. Germline V gives CDR1 LNHDA, CDR2 SQIVND (reference sequence). The CDR3 region has the DNA TGTGCCAGGTCTAGCGGGAGGGACTACAACACCGGGGAGCTGTTTTTT. Translation: CARSSGRDYNTGELFF. Based on the CDR3 plus reference TRBV19 and TRBJ2-2, the full variable domain is DGGITQSPKYLFRKEGQNVTLSCEQNLNHDAMYWYRQDPGQGLRLIYYSQIVNDFQKGDIAEGYSVSREKKESFPLTVTSAQKNPTAFYLCARSSGRDYNTGELFFGEGSRLTVL.

The V call is TRBV15, the J call TRBJ1-1, with no clear D. CDR1 is LNHNV and CDR2 is YYDKDF in the germline V gene (reference sequence). This CDR3 has 13 amino acids. Trimming removed 0 bases from V and 4 bases from J, with 6 bases in between. The CDR3 loop reads CATSRERTTEAFF. The CDR3 DNA sequence: TGTGCCACCAGCAGAGAGAGAACCACTGAAGCTTTCTTT.

The V and J genes are TRBV5-1 and TRBJ1-2; 7 nucleotides agree with TRBD1. J was trimmed by 4 bases and V by 0 bases; bases with no gene match: 3. Germline V gene lookup returns CDR1 SGHRS and CDR2 YFSETQ. The CDR3 is made up of 14 amino acids. The CDR3 region is CASSLATGPYGYTF. The DNA for the CDR3 is TGCGCCAGCAGCTTGGCGACAGGGCCCTATGGCTACACCTTC.

The chain uses TRBV7-9 and TRBJ1-4; D might be TRBD1 (5 bases). CDR1 is SEHNR, CDR2 FQNEAQ, per germline (reference sequence). The V end lost 2 bases, the J end lost 5 bases, and 9 bases lay between the germline ends. This CDR3 is built from 14 residues. The CDR3 is CASSLNRGNEKLFF. CDR3 coding DNA: TGTGCCAGCAGCTTAAATCGGGGGAATGAAAAACTGTTTTTT.

Concerning this clone: Other DNA variants within this sample encode the same CDR3. The chain combines TRBV5-1 with TRBJ1-1, with D hard to call. Trimming removed 0 bases from V and 8 bases from J, with 8 bases in between. The germline gives CDR1 SGHRS, CDR2 YFSETQ. The CDR3 spans 12 residues. The CDR3 DNA is TGCGCCAGCAGCTTGGGCGCGGGAGAAGCTTTCTTT. Amino acids: CASSLGAGEAFF.

This clone was picked up one time. This chain links TRBV6-5 with TRBJ2-1, with a possible D match to TRBD2 (6 bases). Deletions cut 0 bases from V and 10 bases from J, with 19 bases between. Germline CDR1 is MNHEY and CDR2 is SVGAGI. CDR3 length equals 16 residues. The chain's CDR3 is CASSYSSAGKVEEQFF. CDR3 nucleotides: TGTGCCAGCAGTTACTCGAGTGCGGGAAAGGTCGAGGAGCAGTTCTTC.

V gene TRBV11-3 combines with J gene TRBJ2-7; D is perhaps TRBD1 (5 bases). The CDR3 spans 15 residues. CDR1 SGHNT and CDR2 YENEEA come from the germline V gene. V lost 3 bases to trimming and J lost 5 bases, with 17 bases between them. Here the CDR3 reads CASSFESAGPDEQYF. As DNA, the CDR3 is TGTGCCAGCAGCTTTGAATCTGCAGGGCCTGACGAGCAGTACTTC.

The chain joins TRBV2 to TRBJ2-2; TRBD2 agrees at 8 bases. The CDR3 covers 16 residues. The germline V gene encodes CDR1 SNHLY and CDR2 FYNNEI. After removal of 4 bases from V and 0 bases from J, the junction contained 4 bases not matched to a gene. CDR3 sequence: CASSALSGANTGELFF. As DNA, the CDR3 is TGTGCCAGCAGTGCCCTTAGCGGGGCGAACACCGGGGAGCTGTTTTTT.

The rearrangement links TRBV5-6 to TRBJ1-5, with D possibly matching TRBD1 (5 bases). V dropped 5 bases and J dropped 2 bases, with 20 bases sitting between them. The length of the CDR3 is 17 residues. CDR1 and CDR2 from the germline V gene are SGHDT and YYEEEE. The CDR3 sequence: CASSRRDGAGGNQPQHF. CDR3 bases: TGTGCCAGCAGTCGGCGGGACGGGGCGGGTGGCAATCAGCCCCAGCATTTT. Full variable domain (remainder filled in from reference TRBV5-6 and TRBJ1-5): DAGVTQSPTHLIKTRGQQVTLRCSPKSGHDTVSWYQQALGQGPQFIFQYYEEEERQRGNFPDRFSGHQFPNYSSELNVNALLLGDSALYLCASSRRDGAGGNQPQHFGDGTRLSIL.

The CDR3 coding sequence is TGTGCCAGCAGCTTGGGTGCGTACGAGCAGTACTTC. It codes for CASSLGAYEQYF. The rearrangement links TRBV5-8 to TRBJ2-7; D remains unclear. Trimming stripped 0 bases from V and 4 bases from J, with 5 bases between. Germline CDR1 is SGHTS and CDR2 is YDEGEE. CDR3 length: 12 residues.

This clone has a handful of counts. The V gene is TRBV9, the J gene TRBJ2-7, with D possibly matching TRBD2 (5 bases). The germline gives CDR1 SGDLS, CDR2 YYNGEE. V lost 3 bases and J 1 base, leaving 11 bases between the germline ends. The CDR3 has 14 amino acids. The CDR3 here is CASSELGLSYEQYF. The CDR3 DNA reads TGTGCCAGCAGCGAACTAGGGTTATCCTACGAGCAGTACTTC.

This clone occurred once. CDR3 protein: CSVEEGYSGGYYNEQFF. In DNA, the CDR3 is TGCAGCGTTGAAGAGGGATATAGCGGGGGCTACTACAATGAGCAGTTCTTC. J is TRBJ2-1 and V is TRBV29-1; 9 positions match TRBD2. The CDR3 runs 17 residues. The V gene's germline CDR1 is SQVTM and CDR2 ANQGSEA. V trimming: 0 bases; J trimming: 3 bases; junction bases outside the gene matches: 9.